The present T cell receptor beta chain was sequenced within a study of blood T cells in healthy people across ages. Germline-derived CDR1 and CDR2 are SGHTA and FQGTGA. The CDR3 consists of 16 residues. Trimming removed 7 bases from V and 4 bases from J, with 22 bases in between. Per sample, a minimum of 6.5 million PBMCs were isolated. Through a sample-barcoded 5' primer and a J-beta primer mix, a second PCR was run for roughly 6 to 12 cycles. One entry per CDR3 protein, called by TCRdb with MiXCR from the 5' RACE reads. The data hold over a million distinct CDR3 sequences, with under 55% observed a single time.

The TCR was taken from a woman aged 55-75 years in good health. J is TRBJ2-5 and V is TRBV7-3; D gene uncertain. The sequenced material came from blood. The chain's CDR3 is CASNSNYPRLVETQYF. CDR3 nucleotides: TGTGCCAGCAACTCAAATTACCCCAGACTGGTAGAGACCCAGTACTTC.